The 6 T cell receptor beta chains below were found in one sample sequenced in a study of cytomegalovirus exposure and HLA in healthy donors listed by TCRdb under 2017. The library was prepared using the immunoSEQ multiplex PCR assay. For the multiplex PCR, a mixture combining 60 forward primers for TCR Vbeta segments and 13 reverse primers for TCR Jbeta segments was used. What TCRdb holds here is the immuneACCESS table cut down to in-frame rearrangements. Part of the clones is not present; checked against another copy, under half of the missing clones reflect an unresolved V gene, and the others are unexplained. The sample table records about 140,000 clones; under 80% of these occur just once. Approximately 8.8% of the sample is taken by the ten largest. The sample comprised PBMCs. The receptors come from a woman aged 50 to 60 in good health and CMV-seropositive.

The chain couples TRBV7-2 to TRBJ1-1; no firm D call. The CDR3 is 14 residues long. Germline V CDR1 and CDR2: SGHTA, FQGNSA. The V end lost 2 bases, the J end lost 4 bases, and 11 bases lay between the germline ends. CDR3 loop: CASSLFGGGTEAFF. The CDR3 bases are TGTGCCAGCAGCTTATTCGGTGGAGGCACTGAAGCTTTCTTT.

As regards this clone: Germline and junction disagree at one end, which may indicate a read error. V is TRBV7-9 and J is TRBJ1-3; D gene ambiguous. The germline V gene encodes CDR1 SEHNR and CDR2 FQNEAQ (reference sequence). The CDR3 has 16 residues. This chain's CDR3 is CASTLGNSYSGNTIYF. The CDR3 DNA follows: TGTGCCAGCACCTTAGGTAACTCCTACTCTGGAAACACCATATATTTT. Full variable domain (missing parts from reference TRBV7-9 and TRBJ1-3): DTGVSQNPRHKITKRGQNVTFRCDPISEHNRLYWYRQTLGQGPEFLTYFQNEAQLEKSRLLSDRFSAERPKGSFSTLEIQRTEQGDSAMYLCASTLGNSYSGNTIYFGEGSWLTVV.

The chain joins TRBV29-1 to TRBJ2-7; 7 nucleotides agree with TRBD2. The length of the CDR3 is 14 residues. Germline CDR1 is SQVTM and CDR2 is ANQGSEA. V was clipped by 6 bases and J by 3 bases; unmatched bases: 11. This CDR3 is CSVRLWAGDYEQYF. The CDR3 coding sequence is TGCAGCGTCCGCTTGTGGGCGGGGGACTACGAGCAGTACTTC.

The V call is TRBV7-8, the J call TRBJ1-2; TRBD1 is a possible D gene (6 bases). The V gene's germline CDR1 is SGHVS and CDR2 FQNEAQ. The CDR3 contains 15 residues. V was clipped by 5 bases and J by 0 bases, with 13 bases between them. The CDR3 bases are TGTGCCAGCAGCGCCCGGGACAAACCTAACTATGGCTACACCTTC. Protein product: CASSARDKPNYGYTF.

This clone was counted only a few times. This chain joins TRBV11-2 and TRBJ2-1, with TRBD2 matching 7 bases. Trimming took 0 bases from V and 7 from J; bases not matched to a gene: 12. Germline assignment: CDR1 SGHAT and CDR2 FQNNGV. The CDR3 covers 17 residues. CDR3 nucleotides: TGTGCCAGCAGCTTAGATCCCCCGAGCGGGGCACAGAATGAGCAGTTCTTC. Residues: CASSLDPPSGAQNEQFF.

V is TRBV6-5 and J is TRBJ1-1; 7 bases fit TRBD1. Trimming took 6 bases from V and 6 from J; bases not matched to a gene: 7. CDR1 MNHEY and CDR2 SVGAGI come from the germline V gene. The CDR3 loop spans 13 amino acids. CDR3 sequence (DNA): TGTGCCAGCAGGCCTCACAGGGGTCCTGAAGCTTTCTTT. Its translation: CASRPHRGPEAFF.